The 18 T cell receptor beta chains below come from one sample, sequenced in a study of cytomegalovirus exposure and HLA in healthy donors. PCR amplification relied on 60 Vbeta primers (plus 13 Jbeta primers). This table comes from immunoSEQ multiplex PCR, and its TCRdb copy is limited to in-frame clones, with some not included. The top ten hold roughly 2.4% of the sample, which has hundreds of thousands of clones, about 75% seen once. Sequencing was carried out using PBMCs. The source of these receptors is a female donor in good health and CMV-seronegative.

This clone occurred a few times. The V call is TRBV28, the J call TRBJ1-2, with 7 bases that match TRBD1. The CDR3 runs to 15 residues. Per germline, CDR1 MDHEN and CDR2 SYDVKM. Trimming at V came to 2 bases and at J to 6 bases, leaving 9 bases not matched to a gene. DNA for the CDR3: TGTGCCAGCAGTTTAGTCAGACAGGGTGGGCATGGCTACACCTTC. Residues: CASSLVRQGGHGYTF.

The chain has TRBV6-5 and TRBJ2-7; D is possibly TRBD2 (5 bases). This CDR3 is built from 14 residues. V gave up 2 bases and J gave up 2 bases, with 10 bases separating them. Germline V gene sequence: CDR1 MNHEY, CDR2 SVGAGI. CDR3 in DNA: TGTGCCAGCAGTTACAGGAGCGGAGCCTACGAGCAGTACTTC. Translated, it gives CASSYRSGAYEQYF.

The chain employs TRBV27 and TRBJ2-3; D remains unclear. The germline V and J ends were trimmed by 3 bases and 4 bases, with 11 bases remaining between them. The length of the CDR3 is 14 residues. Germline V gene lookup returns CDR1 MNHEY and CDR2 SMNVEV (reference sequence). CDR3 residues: CASSFSRIADTQYF. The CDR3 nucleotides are TGTGCCAGCAGTTTTTCCAGGATTGCAGATACGCAGTATTTT.

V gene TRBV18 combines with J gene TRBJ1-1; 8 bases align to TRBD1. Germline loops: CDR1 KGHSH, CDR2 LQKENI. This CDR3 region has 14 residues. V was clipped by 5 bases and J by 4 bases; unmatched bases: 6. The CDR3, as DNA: TGTGCCAGCTCAAACCAGGGGGCACTCACTGAAGCTTTCTTT. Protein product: CASSNQGALTEAFF.

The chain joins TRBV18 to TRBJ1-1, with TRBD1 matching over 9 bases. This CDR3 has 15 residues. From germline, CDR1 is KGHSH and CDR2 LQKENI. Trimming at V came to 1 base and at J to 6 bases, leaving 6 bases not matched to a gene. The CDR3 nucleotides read TGTGCCAGCTCACCACTGACAGGGGGTTGGGCTGAAGCTTTCTTT. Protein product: CASSPLTGGWAEAFF.

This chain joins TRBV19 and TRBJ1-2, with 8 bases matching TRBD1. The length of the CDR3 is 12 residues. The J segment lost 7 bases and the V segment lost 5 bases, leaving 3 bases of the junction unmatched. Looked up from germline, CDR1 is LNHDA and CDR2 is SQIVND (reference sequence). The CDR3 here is CASSPGGGGYTF. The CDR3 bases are TGTGCCAGTAGTCCAGGGGGCGGTGGCTACACCTTC.

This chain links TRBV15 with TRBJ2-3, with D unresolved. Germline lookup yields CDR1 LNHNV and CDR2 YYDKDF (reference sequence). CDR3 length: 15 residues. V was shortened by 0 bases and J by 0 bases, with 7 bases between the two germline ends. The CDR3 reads CATSRDSPSTDTQYF. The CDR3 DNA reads TGTGCCACCAGCAGAGATTCCCCTAGCACAGATACGCAGTATTTT.

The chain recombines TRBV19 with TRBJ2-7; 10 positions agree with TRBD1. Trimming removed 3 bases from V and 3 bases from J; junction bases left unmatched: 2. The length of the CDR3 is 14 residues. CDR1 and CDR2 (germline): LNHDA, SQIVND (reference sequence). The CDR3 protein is CASSIRDRGYEQYF. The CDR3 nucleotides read TGTGCCAGTAGTATTAGGGACAGGGGCTACGAGCAGTACTTC.

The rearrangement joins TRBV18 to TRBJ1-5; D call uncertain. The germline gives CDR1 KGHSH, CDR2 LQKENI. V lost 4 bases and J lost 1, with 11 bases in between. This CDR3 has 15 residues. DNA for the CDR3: TGTGCCAGCTCACTCTCCCGGTTGAGCAATCAGCCCCAGCATTTT. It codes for CASSLSRLSNQPQHF.

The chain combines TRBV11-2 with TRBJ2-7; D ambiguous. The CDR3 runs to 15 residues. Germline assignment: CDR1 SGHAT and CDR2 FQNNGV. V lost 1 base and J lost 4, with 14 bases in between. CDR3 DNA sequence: TGTGCCAGCAGCTTAGCGGCAGGCGAGAGTTACGAGCAGTACTTC. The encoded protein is CASSLAAGESYEQYF.

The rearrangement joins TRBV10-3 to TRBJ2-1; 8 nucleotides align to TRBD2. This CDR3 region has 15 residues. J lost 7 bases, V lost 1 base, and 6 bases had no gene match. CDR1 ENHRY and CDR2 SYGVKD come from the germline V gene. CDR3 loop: CAISEFSGTGNEQFF. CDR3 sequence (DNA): TGTGCCATCAGTGAGTTTAGCGGGACTGGGAATGAGCAGTTCTTC.

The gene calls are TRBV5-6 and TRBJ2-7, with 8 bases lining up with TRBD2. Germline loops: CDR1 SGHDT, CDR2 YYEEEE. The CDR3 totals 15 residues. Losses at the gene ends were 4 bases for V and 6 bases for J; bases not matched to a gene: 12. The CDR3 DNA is TGTGCCAGCAGCCTAGACAGCGGGAGAGGGGCCGAGCAGTACTTC. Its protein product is CASSLDSGRGAEQYF.

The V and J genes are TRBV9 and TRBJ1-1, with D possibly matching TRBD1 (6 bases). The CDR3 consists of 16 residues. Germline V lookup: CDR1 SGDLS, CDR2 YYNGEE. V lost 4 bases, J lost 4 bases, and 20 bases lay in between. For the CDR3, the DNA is TGTGCCAGCAGCCGCCACTTTTCAGGGGCGGCCACTGAAGCTTTCTTT. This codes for CASSRHFSGAATEAFF. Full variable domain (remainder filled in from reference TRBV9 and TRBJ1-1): DSGVTQTPKHLITATGQRVTLRCSPRSGDLSVYWYQQSLDQGLQFLIQYYNGEERAKGNILERFSAQQFPDLHSELNLSSLELGDSALYFCASSRHFSGAATEAFFGQGTRLTVV.

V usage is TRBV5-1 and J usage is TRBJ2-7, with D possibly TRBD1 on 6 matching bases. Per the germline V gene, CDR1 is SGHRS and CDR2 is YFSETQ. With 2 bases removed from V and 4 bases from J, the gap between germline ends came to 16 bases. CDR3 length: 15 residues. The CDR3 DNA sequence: TGCGCCAGCAGCTTCAGGGGTTTGCCTTTGTACGAGCAGTACTTC. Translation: CASSFRGLPLYEQYF.

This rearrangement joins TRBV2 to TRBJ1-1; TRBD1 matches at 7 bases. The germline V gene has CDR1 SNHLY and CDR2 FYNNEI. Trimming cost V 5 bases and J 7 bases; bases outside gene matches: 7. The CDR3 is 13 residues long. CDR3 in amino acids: CASSLLRDSEAFF. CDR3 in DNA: TGTGCCAGCAGTCTACTTAGGGACAGTGAAGCTTTCTTT.

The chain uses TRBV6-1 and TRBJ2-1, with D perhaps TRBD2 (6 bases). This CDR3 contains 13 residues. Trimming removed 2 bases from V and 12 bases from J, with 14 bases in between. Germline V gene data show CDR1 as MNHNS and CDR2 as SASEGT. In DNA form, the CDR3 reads TGTGCCAGCAGTGAAAGCTGGAGACTAGGGCAGTTCTTC. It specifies CASSESWRLGQFF.

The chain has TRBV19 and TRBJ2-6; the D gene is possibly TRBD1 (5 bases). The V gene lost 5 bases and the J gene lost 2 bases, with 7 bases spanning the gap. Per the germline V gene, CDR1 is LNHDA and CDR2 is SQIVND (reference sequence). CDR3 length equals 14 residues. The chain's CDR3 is CASSDSAGANVLTF. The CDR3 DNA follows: TGTGCCAGTAGTGACAGTGCTGGGGCCAACGTCCTGACTTTC.

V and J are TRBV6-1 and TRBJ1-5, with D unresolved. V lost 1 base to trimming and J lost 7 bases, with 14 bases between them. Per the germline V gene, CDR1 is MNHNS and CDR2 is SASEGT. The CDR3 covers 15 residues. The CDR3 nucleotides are TGTGCCAGCAGTGAAGACCGGGCTGCGGGGCAGCCCCAGCATTTT. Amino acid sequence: CASSEDRAAGQPQHF.